This passage covers 26 T cell receptor beta chains from one sample sequenced in a study of CD8+ T cells in alopecia areata. The treatment here: oral pan-JAK inhibitor, 5-10 mg twice daily. Isolated RNA was reverse transcribed into cDNA used as the sequencing template. Produced via immunoSEQ multiplex PCR; TCRdb's table is partial and in-frame only. The sample has approximately 130,000 clones, approximately 57% seen once. Source: CD4+ T cells sorted from blood, taken at week 4, from a patient treated with tofacitinib. All receptors come from a human donor with alopecia areata.

Notes on this clone: Other DNA sequences in the sample encode the same CDR3. This chain uses TRBV7-8 with TRBJ2-3; no firm D call. Germline lookup yields CDR1 SGHVS and CDR2 FQNEAQ. This CDR3 has 13 residues. The V end lost 3 bases, the J end lost 4 bases, and 8 bases lay between the germline ends. CDR3 nucleotides: TGTGCCAGCAGCTTTGGACGGGCAGATACGCAGTATTTT. Translation gives CASSFGRADTQYF. The whole variable domain, remainder taken from reference TRBV7-8 and TRBJ2-3, is GAGVSQSPRYKVAKRGQDVALRCDPISGHVSLFWYQQALGQGPEFLTYFQNEAQLDKSGLPSDRFFAERPEGSVSTLKIQRTQQEDSAVYLCASSFGRADTQYFGPGTRLTVL.

J is TRBJ2-4 and V is TRBV5-4, with no clear D. V lost 1 base and J lost 5, with 10 bases in between. The germline gives CDR1 SGHNT, CDR2 YYREEE (reference sequence). The CDR3 runs 14 residues. For the CDR3, the DNA is TGTGCCAGCAGCTTGCAGGTTGGGGAAAACATTCAGTACTTC. It translates to CASSLQVGENIQYF.

The chain carries TRBV5-6 and TRBJ2-7, with TRBD1 matching 7 bases. This CDR3 comprises 14 residues. The germline gives CDR1 SGHDT, CDR2 YYEEEE. V was pared by 0 bases and J by 6 bases, with 6 bases of the junction left unmatched. CDR3 protein: CASSLGGDRAEQYF. The CDR3 DNA reads as TGTGCCAGCAGCTTGGGGGGTGACAGGGCCGAGCAGTACTTC. Complete variable domain (other parts from reference TRBV5-6 and TRBJ2-7): DAGVTQSPTHLIKTRGQQVTLRCSPKSGHDTVSWYQQALGQGPQFIFQYYEEEERQRGNFPDRFSGHQFPNYSSELNVNALLLGDSALYLCASSLGGDRAEQYFGPGTRLTVT.

This clone has a handful of counts. V is TRBV25-1 and J is TRBJ1-4; D not resolved. With 1 base removed from V and 5 bases from J, the gap between germline ends came to 8 bases. The CDR3 length is 14 residues. Germline V CDR1 and CDR2: MGHDK, SYGVNS. The CDR3 loop reads CASSEWLDNEKLFF. CDR3 bases: TGTGCCAGCAGTGAATGGCTTGACAATGAAAAACTGTTTTTT.

J is TRBJ2-3 and V is TRBV29-1; no clear D gene. This CDR3 is 10 amino acids long. V was clipped by 4 bases and J by 2 bases, with 1 base between them. Germline V gives CDR1 SQVTM, CDR2 ANQGSEA. CDR3 coding DNA: TGCAGCGTTGCCACAGATACGCAGTATTTT. Translation: CSVATDTQYF.

As DNA, the CDR3 is TGCGCCAGCAGCTTGGTAACAGGGGAGGACGAGCAGTACTTC. Its translation: CASSLVTGEDEQYF. The chain recombines TRBV5-1 with TRBJ2-7; TRBD1 is a possible D gene (7 bases). Deletions cut 0 bases from V and 5 bases from J, with 12 bases between. The CDR3 has 14 amino acids. CDR1 is SGHRS, CDR2 YFSETQ, per germline.

The chain is built from TRBV15 and TRBJ2-1, with a tentative D call TRBD1 (5 bases). Germline V gene lookup returns CDR1 LNHNV and CDR2 YYDKDF (reference sequence). The CDR3 covers 13 residues. Between the trimmed V and J ends, which lost 5 bases and 5 bases, there was a span of 10 bases. CDR3 DNA: TGTGCCACCAGCCCCAGGGTAGACAATGAGCAGTTCTTC. The encoded protein is CATSPRVDNEQFF. The entire variable domain, with the rest obtained from reference TRBV15 and TRBJ2-1, is as follows: DAMVIQNPRYQVTQFGKPVTLSCSQTLNHNVMYWYQQKSSQAPKLLFHYYDKDFNNEADTPDNFQSRRPNTSFCFLDIRSPGLGDTAMYLCATSPRVDNEQFFGPGTRLTVL.

This clone was counted only a few times. V gene TRBV18 combines with J gene TRBJ2-5, with D unresolved. From germline, CDR1 is KGHSH and CDR2 LQKENI. The CDR3 is 14 residues long. Trimming left V 5 bases short and J 7 bases short, with 17 bases between. As DNA, the CDR3 is TGTGCCAGCTCATCCTCTCAGGATGGTGCGACCCAGTACTTC. Residues: CASSSSQDGATQYF.

This chain joins TRBV10-3 and TRBJ2-7; the D call may be TRBD1 or TRBD2 (5 bases each). Germline V gene lookup returns CDR1 ENHRY and CDR2 SYGVKD. V gave up 3 bases and J gave up 3 bases, with 12 bases separating them. The CDR3 has 14 residues. CDR3 bases: TGTGCCATCAGTGAAGCCGGGGCTCTCTACGAGCAGTACTTC. It yields the protein CAISEAGALYEQYF.

CDR3 sequence reads: CSVAYDEAFF. CDR3 coding DNA: TGCAGCGTTGCGTACGATGAAGCTTTCTTT. The chain employs TRBV29-1 and TRBJ1-1; D not resolved. The germline CDR1 and CDR2 sequences are SQVTM and ANQGSEA. V was pared by 4 bases and J by 7 bases, with 7 bases between. This CDR3 is built from 10 residues.

The V and J genes are TRBV7-9 and TRBJ2-1; the D gene could be TRBD1 or TRBD2 (5 bases each). This CDR3 region has 14 residues. With 1 base removed from V and 7 bases from J, the gap between germline ends came to 11 bases. The germline CDR1 and CDR2 sequences are SEHNR and FQNEAQ (reference sequence). As DNA, the CDR3 is TGTGCCAGCAGCTTAGTGGCCAGGGAGAATGAGCAGTTCTTC. Encoded protein: CASSLVARENEQFF. Full variable domain (outside the CDR3, taken from reference TRBV7-9 and TRBJ2-1): DTGVSQNPRHKITKRGQNVTFRCDPISEHNRLYWYRQTLGQGPEFLTYFQNEAQLEKSRLLSDRFSAERPKGSFSTLEIQRTEQGDSAMYLCASSLVARENEQFFGPGTRLTVL.

The chain recombines TRBV25-1 with TRBJ2-1, with a tentative D call TRBD2 (6 bases). CDR3 size: 18 residues. The germline CDR1 and CDR2 sequences are MGHDK and SYGVNS. With 3 bases removed from V and 0 bases from J, the gap between germline ends came to 18 bases. CDR3 in amino acids: CASSDPTSPGSSYNEQFF. CDR3 coding DNA: TGTGCCAGCAGTGACCCCACTAGCCCCGGGAGCTCCTACAATGAGCAGTTCTTC.

The rearrangement joins TRBV29-1 to TRBJ1-1; D is uncertain. The CDR3 sequence is 13 residues long. CDR1 and CDR2 from the germline V gene are SQVTM and ANQGSEA. V was cut by 6 bases and J by 4 bases, with 15 bases left in between. CDR3 region: CSVGSTSFTEAFF. In nucleotides, the CDR3 is TGCAGCGTGGGATCCACCTCTTTCACTGAAGCTTTCTTT.

The V and J genes are TRBV20-1 and TRBJ2-3; a possible D gene is TRBD2 (6 bases). V was shortened by 3 bases and J by 6 bases, with 7 bases between the two germline ends. Per the germline V gene, CDR1 is DFQATT and CDR2 is SNEGSKA (reference sequence). The CDR3 runs to 11 residues. The CDR3 DNA is TGCAGTGCTAGGCGGGACGATACGCAGTATTTT. This translates into CSARRDDTQYF.

The table lists this clone with a count of one. The chain uses TRBV5-1 and TRBJ1-4, with 9 bases matching TRBD1. This CDR3 is built from 14 residues. V lost 6 bases, J lost 4 bases, and 4 bases stayed unmatched. CDR1 and CDR2 (germline): SGHRS, YFSETQ. The CDR3 coding sequence is TGCGCCAGCACACAGGGGGCAGATAATGAAAAACTGTTTTTT. This encodes CASTQGADNEKLFF.

This clone was detected a few times. The rearrangement links TRBV10-3 to TRBJ2-7, with D perhaps TRBD1 (5 bases). V was trimmed by 6 bases and J by 0 bases, leaving 15 bases between them. CDR1 is ENHRY, CDR2 SYGVKD, per germline. CDR3 length: 15 amino acids. The CDR3 DNA sequence: TGTGCCATCAGCCCACGTAGTGACAGCTCCTACGAGCAGTACTTC. It specifies CAISPRSDSSYEQYF.

The chain couples TRBV30 to TRBJ1-2, with D possibly TRBD1 on 5 matching bases. This CDR3 has 13 amino acids. Between the trimmed V and J ends, which lost 2 bases and 8 bases, there was a span of 15 bases. Germline assignment: CDR1 GTSNPN and CDR2 SVGIG (reference sequence). CDR3 in amino acids: CAWSPPGGWGYTF. CDR3 bases: TGTGCCTGGAGTCCCCCGGGGGGATGGGGCTACACCTTC.

V usage is TRBV27 and J usage is TRBJ1-1; 7 bases map to TRBD1. The CDR3 contains 14 residues. CDR1 and CDR2 from the germline V gene are MNHEY and SMNVEV (reference sequence). V shed 4 bases, J shed 2 bases, and the junction held 4 bases outside the gene matches. CDR3 region: CASSSRQGNTEAFF. The CDR3 nucleotides are TGTGCCAGCAGTTCCAGACAGGGCAACACTGAAGCTTTCTTT.

V is TRBV2 and J is TRBJ2-1; TRBD2 aligns across 15 bases. CDR3 length equals 16 residues. The J segment lost 9 bases and the V segment lost 5 bases, leaving 8 bases of the junction unmatched. Looked up from germline, CDR1 is SNHLY and CDR2 is FYNNEI. The CDR3 loop reads CASSPGLAGGLSEQFF. The DNA for the CDR3 is TGTGCCAGCAGTCCCGGACTAGCGGGGGGGCTGAGTGAGCAGTTCTTC.

As concerns this clone: The same CDR3 also results from other DNA sequences found in this sample. The chain couples TRBV29-1 to TRBJ2-7; the D gene is possibly TRBD1 (5 bases). CDR1 SQVTM and CDR2 ANQGSEA come from the germline V gene. The V gene lost 4 bases and the J gene lost 2 bases, with 9 bases spanning the gap. This CDR3 is built from 12 residues. CDR3 sequence reads: CSVGPGTYEQYF. CDR3 in DNA: TGCAGCGTTGGTCCAGGGACCTACGAGCAGTACTTC.

The V call is TRBV5-1, the J call TRBJ2-2, with 10 bases identical to TRBD1. Germline V gene sequence: CDR1 SGHRS, CDR2 YFSETQ. J was trimmed by 3 bases and V by 3 bases; bases with no gene match: 11. The CDR3 contains 18 residues. The CDR3 sequence is CASSWISAGQGYTGELFF. CDR3 sequence (DNA): TGCGCCAGCAGCTGGATTTCCGCGGGACAGGGGTACACCGGGGAGCTGTTTTTT.

This clone turned up a few times. The chain joins TRBV7-3 to TRBJ2-1, with D possibly matching TRBD2 (6 bases). CDR3 length: 14 residues. V was trimmed by 0 bases and J by 6 bases, leaving 9 bases between them. Germline V gives CDR1 SGHTA, CDR2 FQGTGA. The CDR3 protein is CASSLTGLRNEQFF. CDR3 nucleotides: TGTGCCAGCAGCTTAACGGGACTTCGCAATGAGCAGTTCTTC.

In its sample, this clone is medium-sized (0.01 to 0.1%). The V and J genes are TRBV2 and TRBJ2-7; 10 bases match TRBD1. There are 14 residues in the CDR3. Trimming removed 6 bases from V and 2 bases from J; junction bases left unmatched: 4. Germline CDR1 is SNHLY and CDR2 is FYNNEI. This CDR3 reads CASSGTGVTYEQYF. For the CDR3, the DNA is TGTGCCAGCAGCGGGACAGGGGTCACCTACGAGCAGTACTTC.

This clone was observed a few times. This rearrangement joins TRBV5-6 to TRBJ1-1; D is unclear. The CDR3 extends over 14 amino acids. V shed 3 bases and J shed 3 bases, with 12 bases lying between them. Germline values: CDR1 SGHDT, CDR2 YYEEEE. The CDR3 DNA is TGTGCCAGCAGCTACGGCAAGTTGGACACTGAAGCTTTCTTT. As protein: CASSYGKLDTEAFF.

The chain joins TRBV19 to TRBJ2-1; perhaps TRBD2 as D (5 bases). The CDR3 consists of 14 residues. Trimming removed 3 bases at V and 8 bases at J, with 14 bases between. The germline V gene has CDR1 LNHDA and CDR2 SQIVND (reference sequence). The CDR3 DNA reads as TGTGCCAGTAGTATCTCACGGGGATCGGATGAGCAGTTCTTC. Translated: CASSISRGSDEQFF.

This chain links TRBV7-6 with TRBJ2-7; no reliable D call. With 2 bases removed from V and 2 bases from J, the gap between germline ends came to 13 bases. The CDR3 is 15 residues long. Germline values: CDR1 SGHVS, CDR2 FNYEAQ. This CDR3 is CASSLSVGQTYEQYF. CDR3 coding DNA: TGTGCCAGCAGCTTATCGGTGGGTCAAACCTACGAGCAGTACTTC.